Each of the 3 T cell receptor beta chains below was sequenced from the same sample in a study of T-cell reconstitution after alpha-beta-depleted transplantation in children. TCRbeta library construction was performed incorporating unique molecular identifiers. TCRdb recomputed calls from the PCR reads with MiXCR, one row per CDR3 protein. The table lists roughly 300,000 distinct CDR3 sequences, 9.9% of them singletons. Here the sequenced sample was PBMCs from the stem cell graft donor, taken from the stem cell graft. These receptors were taken from a human donor who donated a stem cell graft to a child with SCID.

This clonotype was seen a handful of times. The V and J genes are TRBV6-1 and TRBJ2-7; 10 positions match TRBD1. Germline V gives CDR1 MNHNS, CDR2 SASEGT. Unmatched junction bases numbered 5, after V lost 6 bases and J lost 6 bases. This CDR3 has 13 residues. CDR3 region: CASSRDRGREQYF. CDR3 sequence (DNA): TGTGCCAGCAGCCGGGACAGGGGACGCGAGCAGTACTTC.

This clonotype was seen ten or more times. The chain employs TRBV7-9 and TRBJ2-1, with D unresolved. Per germline, CDR1 SEHNR and CDR2 FQNEAQ (reference sequence). The V and J ends lost 4 bases and 10 bases respectively, with 11 bases between them. The CDR3 has 12 amino acids. The CDR3 region is CASSSAQLEQFF. The CDR3 DNA reads TGTGCCAGCAGCTCAGCCCAGTTGGAGCAGTTCTTC.

A few counts support this clonotype. The chain couples TRBV7-9 to TRBJ1-2; 7 bases fit TRBD1. This CDR3 is 14 amino acids long. Germline CDR1 reads SEHNR; CDR2 reads FQNEAQ (reference sequence). J gave up 8 bases and V 5 bases, and 11 bases lay outside the gene matches. The CDR3 here is CASSPDGTEEGYTF. CDR3 coding DNA: TGTGCCAGCAGCCCGGATGGGACAGAGGAAGGCTACACCTTC.